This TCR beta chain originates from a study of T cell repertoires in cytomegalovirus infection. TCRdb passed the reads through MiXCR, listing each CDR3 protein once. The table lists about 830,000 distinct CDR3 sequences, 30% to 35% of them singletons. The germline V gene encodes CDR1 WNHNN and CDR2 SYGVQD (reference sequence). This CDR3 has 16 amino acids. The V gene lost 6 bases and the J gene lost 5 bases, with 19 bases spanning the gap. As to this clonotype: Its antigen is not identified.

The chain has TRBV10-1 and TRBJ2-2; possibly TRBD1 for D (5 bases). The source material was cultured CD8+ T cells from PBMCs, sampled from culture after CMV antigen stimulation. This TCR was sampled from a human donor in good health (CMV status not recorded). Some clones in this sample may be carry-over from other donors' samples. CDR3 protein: CASSLLGAVGTGELFF. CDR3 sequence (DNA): TGCGCCAGCAGCCTCCTTGGGGCGGTTGGGACCGGGGAGCTGTTTTTT.